Below, 6 T cell receptor beta chains from the same sample are listed, as sequenced in a study of blood T cell repertoires in COVID-19. Repertoires were generated with immunoSEQ multiplex PCR, while TCRdb's copy carries only in-frame clones and drops some. This sample has around 68,000 clones, with approximately 88% found just once. Sequenced input: peripheral blood. The origin of the receptors is a human donor in a cohort sampled during active COVID-19.

The CDR3, as DNA: TGTGCCAGCAGCTTGGCCGTCAGGGACAGGGTATACGAGCAGTACTTC. It translates to CASSLAVRDRVYEQYF. The chain uses TRBV5-6 and TRBJ2-7, with 9 nucleotides matching TRBD1. The J segment lost 4 bases and the V segment lost 0 bases, leaving 8 bases of the junction unmatched. Germline CDR1 and CDR2: SGHDT and YYEEEE. The CDR3 is 16 residues long.

The rearrangement joins TRBV18 to TRBJ1-1; D uncertain. Germline lookup yields CDR1 KGHSH and CDR2 LQKENI. Trimming removed 4 bases at V and 3 bases at J, with 12 bases between. This CDR3 region has 14 residues. CDR3 region: CASSRLSADTEAFF. CDR3 in DNA: TGTGCCAGCTCACGACTTTCAGCGGACACTGAAGCTTTCTTT.

CDR3 residues: CASSSGQDYEQYF. As DNA, the CDR3 is TGTGCCAGCTCATCCGGACAAGACTACGAGCAGTACTTC. This chain joins TRBV18 and TRBJ2-7; tentative D call: TRBD1 (5 bases). This CDR3 has 13 residues. Germline lookup yields CDR1 KGHSH and CDR2 LQKENI. V was pared by 5 bases and J by 3 bases, with 11 bases between.

The V call is TRBV7-8, the J call TRBJ2-3; 12 bases are a match to TRBD2. V dropped 3 bases and J dropped 4; count of bases not matched to a gene: 5. Germline V CDR1 and CDR2: SGHVS, FQNEAQ. The CDR3 extends over 16 amino acids. The CDR3 DNA follows: TGTGCCAGCAGCTTTAGACTAGCGGGAGAGTCAGATACGCAGTATTTT. Protein: CASSFRLAGESDTQYF.

J is TRBJ1-3 and V is TRBV19; the match to TRBD1 covers 7 bases. V lost 6 bases to trimming and J lost 0 bases; unmatched junction nucleotides: 14. The germline V gene has CDR1 LNHDA and CDR2 SQIVND (reference sequence). CDR3 length equals 18 residues. Written as DNA, the CDR3 is TGTGCCAGTAGCGGTAGGGAGAGGGGGCGAATCTCTGGAAACACCATATATTTT. It is translated as CASSGRERGRISGNTIYF.

The V call is TRBV5-1, the J call TRBJ1-5; D possibly corresponds to TRBD1 (5 bases). The CDR3 covers 16 residues. Germline loops: CDR1 SGHRS, CDR2 YFSETQ. V was trimmed by 0 bases and J by 4 bases, leaving 14 bases between them. The CDR3 DNA is TGCGCCAGCAGCTTGGATCCGAACACAGGAAATCAGCCCCAGCATTTT. This translates into CASSLDPNTGNQPQHF.